The clone carrying this T cell receptor beta chain was picked up a small number of times. With 4 bases clipped from V and 4 bases from J, the junction kept 9 bases outside the gene matches. This CDR3 is built from 15 residues. In germline, CDR1 is MNHEY, CDR2 SVGAGI. The source of the sample is a study of cytotoxic CD8 clonotypes in ibrutinib-treated CLL. The table came from immunoSEQ multiplex PCR; TCRdb's copy has only in-frame clones and leaves some out. This sample yields 110,000 to 150,000 clones, of which 77% are seen a single time; approximately 27% belongs to the top ten. The clonotype originates from a human donor with chronic lymphocytic leukemia. Here the sequenced sample was PBMCs, taken after 12 months of ibrutinib treatment. This sequence joins TRBV6-5 and TRBJ1-2, with 7 bases aligning to TRBD1. This chain's CDR3 is CASSLGGAGGYGYTF. The CDR3 bases are TGTGCCAGCAGTTTGGGTGGGGCAGGGGGCTATGGCTACACCTTC.